The entry below describes one T cell receptor (beta chain). The source of the sample is a study of blood T cell repertoires in COVID-19. Across the whole study: Whether acute or convalescent, the COVID-19 samples came from the United States, Italy and Spain. In each case, the material was cDNA or gDNA derived from T cells, B-cell-depleted T cells, or PBMCs.

The CDR3 is 15 residues long. Trimming shortened V by 1 base and J by 1 base, and 10 bases separated the two germline ends. Germline V CDR1 and CDR2: SGHTA, FQGNSA. In the authors' workflow: Amplified reference gene primers provided the basis for estimating nucleated cell counts. Sequenced by immunoSEQ multiplex PCR; TCRdb stores in-frame clones only, minus some. V, J and clone size reflect that table, while D and trimming were determined from the DNA. Of about 96,000 clones listed, roughly 84% were seen once; the top ten hold roughly 17%. The receptor was derived from a woman aged 55 to 70 with acute or convalescent COVID-19. The V call is TRBV7-2, the J call TRBJ1-2; D remains unclear. The sample consisted of peripheral blood. The CDR3 coding sequence is TGTGCCAGCAGCTTAGACCCGGGAGATAACTATGGCTACACCTTC. Residues: CASSLDPGDNYGYTF.